The 18 T cell receptor beta chains given below trace back to one sample, sequenced in a study of blood T cell repertoires in COVID-19. Produced via immunoSEQ multiplex PCR; TCRdb's table is partial and in-frame only. The sample records more than 150,000 clones, approximately 87% being singletons. Material: peripheral blood. These receptor sequences come from a man in his 70s with active or convalescent COVID-19.

The chain has TRBV11-2 and TRBJ1-1; 7 nucleotides line up with TRBD1. Unmatched junction bases numbered 9, after V lost 4 bases and J lost 10 bases. Germline-derived CDR1 and CDR2 are SGHAT and FQNNGV. This CDR3 contains 13 residues. CDR3 DNA: TGTGCCAGCAGCTCCCAGACAGGGAGGCTAGCTTTCTTT. This translates into CASSSQTGRLAFF. The full variable domain, in which reference TRBV11-2 and TRBJ1-1 provide the parts outside the CDR3, is EAGVAQSPRYKIIEKRQSVAFWCNPISGHATLYWYQQILGQGPKLLIQFQNNGVVDDSQLPKDRFSAERLKGVDSTLKIQPAKLEDSAVYLCASSSQTGRLAFFGQGTRLTVV.

J is TRBJ2-5 and V is TRBV12-3 or TRBV12-4; TRBD1 agrees at 8 bases. The CDR3 runs 13 residues. J gave up 3 bases and V 6 bases, and 3 bases lay outside the gene matches. The CDR3: CASRRDRKETQYF. The CDR3, as DNA: TGTGCCAGCAGGAGGGACAGGAAAGAGACCCAGTACTTC.

The rearrangement links TRBV19 to TRBJ1-4; possible D gene TRBD1, 6 bases. The V end was cut by 6 bases, the J end by 8 bases, with 22 bases between. Germline V gene lookup returns CDR1 LNHDA and CDR2 SQIVND (reference sequence). The length of the CDR3 is 16 residues. CDR3 protein: CASRYYHGGGGEKLFF. The CDR3 DNA reads TGTGCCAGTAGATACTATCACGGGGGAGGGGGAGAAAAACTGTTTTTT. The full variable domain, completed using reference TRBV19 and TRBJ1-4, is DGGITQSPKYLFRKEGQNVTLSCEQNLNHDAMYWYRQDPGQGLRLIYYSQIVNDFQKGDIAEGYSVSREKKESFPLTVTSAQKNPTAFYLCASRYYHGGGGEKLFFGSGTQLSVL.

V is TRBV5-1 and J is TRBJ2-1; 14 bases align to TRBD2. This CDR3 contains 19 residues. The trim removed 3 bases at V and 0 bases at J, leaving 8 bases unmatched. The germline gives CDR1 SGHRS, CDR2 YFSETQ. This CDR3 is CASSSGLAGGPSSYNEQFF. CDR3 nucleotide sequence: TGCGCCAGCAGCTCCGGACTAGCGGGGGGCCCTAGCTCCTACAATGAGCAGTTCTTC.

The chain carries TRBV7-2 and TRBJ2-5; 7 bases align to TRBD1. The junction had 3 bases not matched to a gene; V was cut back by 1 base and J by 1 base. The germline gives CDR1 SGHTA, CDR2 FQGNSA. The CDR3 spans 15 residues. CDR3 protein: CASSLEGTVQETQYF. The CDR3 DNA reads TGTGCCAGCAGCTTAGAGGGGACAGTCCAAGAGACCCAGTACTTC.

The chain joins TRBV7-9 to TRBJ2-7, with TRBD2 as a possible D gene (5 bases). V lost 5 bases to trimming and J lost 2 bases, with 16 bases between them. The CDR3 extends over 15 amino acids. Per the germline V gene, CDR1 is SEHNR and CDR2 is FQNEAQ (reference sequence). In nucleotides, the CDR3 is TGTGCCAGCAGCCCGAGGGCCGGAGGAGCCTACGAGCAGTACTTC. Protein sequence: CASSPRAGGAYEQYF.

This sequence joins TRBV18 and TRBJ2-7, with 14 positions matching TRBD2. Trimming at V came to 4 bases and at J to 6 bases, leaving 11 bases not matched to a gene. CDR3 length equals 17 residues. Germline V gives CDR1 KGHSH, CDR2 LQKENI. In nucleotides, the CDR3 is TGTGCCAGCTCACTCGGGACTAGCGGGGGAGGGGTCCGCGAGCAGTACTTC. Its translation: CASSLGTSGGGVREQYF.

This sequence joins TRBV28 and TRBJ1-3; 9 bases fit TRBD1. After removal of 5 bases from V and 0 bases from J, the junction contained 11 bases not matched to a gene. Germline loops: CDR1 MDHEN, CDR2 SYDVKM. This CDR3 has 18 residues. The DNA for the CDR3 is TGTGCCAGCAGTGGCGCCGGGACAGGGCCCAGCTCTGGAAACACCATATATTTT. This translates into CASSGAGTGPSSGNTIYF.

Note on this clone: One junction end disagrees with the germline gene, perhaps due to a read error. The chain has TRBV9 and TRBJ2-1, with 9 bases identical to TRBD1. The CDR3 is 15 amino acids. Per the germline V gene, CDR1 is SGDLS and CDR2 is YYNGEE. The CDR3 coding sequence is TGTGCCAGCAGCACCCGACAGGGGGACTACGATGAGCAGTTCTTC. Translated: CASSTRQGDYDEQFF.

The rearrangement joins TRBV19 to TRBJ2-3; 7 nucleotides align to TRBD2. Germline V gives CDR1 LNHDA, CDR2 SQIVND (reference sequence). The ends lost 4 bases at V and 3 bases at J; junction bases unmatched: 7. This CDR3 spans 15 amino acids. The CDR3 region is CASSTRASGTDTQYF. The CDR3 nucleotides are TGTGCCAGTAGTACCCGGGCTAGCGGTACAGATACGCAGTATTTT. Using reference TRBV19 and TRBJ2-3 for the parts outside the CDR3, the full variable domain is DGGITQSPKYLFRKEGQNVTLSCEQNLNHDAMYWYRQDPGQGLRLIYYSQIVNDFQKGDIAEGYSVSREKKESFPLTVTSAQKNPTAFYLCASSTRASGTDTQYFGPGTRLTVL.

The rearrangement uses TRBV2 and TRBJ2-1, with D possibly being TRBD1 (7 bases). Trimming pared 2 bases from V and 7 bases from J, leaving 15 bases between. Germline CDR1 SNHLY, CDR2 FYNNEI. The CDR3 is made up of 15 amino acids. CDR3 coding DNA: TGTGCCAGCAGTGAATCGGAGGGGGCAATGAATGAGCAGTTCTTC. Amino acid sequence: CASSESEGAMNEQFF.

The J gene is TRBJ1-3, the V gene TRBV7-2; 9 bases are a match to TRBD1. CDR3 length equals 17 residues. V shed 5 bases, J shed 2 bases, and the junction held 10 bases outside the gene matches. Germline assignment: CDR1 SGHTA and CDR2 FQGNSA. The CDR3 DNA sequence: TGTGCCAGCAGCCTAAAACAGGGGGCGCATCCTGGAAACACCATATATTTT. Protein product: CASSLKQGAHPGNTIYF.

The gene calls are TRBV7-9 and TRBJ2-7; D might be TRBD1 (5 bases). CDR1 is SEHNR, CDR2 FQNEAQ, per germline (reference sequence). Trimming shortened V by 1 base and J by 2 bases, and 12 bases separated the two germline ends. The CDR3 sequence is 15 residues long. CDR3 coding DNA: TGTGCCAGCAGCTTAGAAGGCACAGGTACCTACGAGCAGTACTTC. Translation: CASSLEGTGTYEQYF.

The genes are TRBV7-9 and TRBJ2-1; D might be TRBD2 (6 bases). The V end lost 1 base, the J end lost 6 bases, and 10 bases lay between the germline ends. This CDR3 is built from 14 residues. Germline CDR1 SEHNR, CDR2 FQNEAQ (reference sequence). The CDR3 nucleotides read TGTGCCAGCAGCTTAGTGGGACTGAGCAATGAGCAGTTCTTC. It translates to CASSLVGLSNEQFF. Filled out from reference TRBV7-9 and TRBJ2-1, the complete variable domain reads DTGVSQNPRHKITKRGQNVTFRCDPISEHNRLYWYRQTLGQGPEFLTYFQNEAQLEKSRLLSDRFSAERPKGSFSTLEIQRTEQGDSAMYLCASSLVGLSNEQFFGPGTRLTVL.

This chain connects TRBV11-3 to TRBJ2-7; a weak D match, TRBD1 (6 bases). CDR3 size: 12 residues. CDR1 is SGHNT and CDR2 is YENEEA in the germline V gene. The V end was cut by 6 bases, the J end by 4 bases, with 10 bases between. The CDR3 nucleotides read TGTGCCAGCAGTTACACAGGGTACGAGCAGTACTTC. As protein: CASSYTGYEQYF.

This chain connects TRBV28 to TRBJ1-6, with no clear D. The CDR3 covers 17 residues. Germline CDR1 is MDHEN and CDR2 is SYDVKM. The V and J ends lost 7 bases and 2 bases respectively, with 18 bases between them. CDR3 in DNA: TGTGCCAGCACCCAAGAACGCGGAAGAACCTATAATTCACCCCTCCACTTT. Protein sequence: CASTQERGRTYNSPLHF.

This clone was observed once. V usage is TRBV28 and J usage is TRBJ2-7; D is possibly TRBD2 (5 bases). CDR1 and CDR2 (germline): MDHEN, SYDVKM. V lost 3 bases and J 1 base, leaving 10 bases between the germline ends. The CDR3 sequence is 14 residues long. The chain's CDR3 is CASSFSRESYEQYF. The CDR3 nucleotides are TGTGCCAGCAGTTTTTCGAGGGAGTCCTACGAGCAGTACTTC.

The CDR3 protein is CASSFTGTTNTEAFF. The CDR3 DNA sequence: TGTGCCAGCAGCTTTACAGGGACGACGAACACTGAAGCTTTCTTT. This chain connects TRBV11-2 to TRBJ1-1, with D perhaps TRBD1 (6 bases). This CDR3 region has 15 residues. Trimming cost V 3 bases and J 1 base, with 12 bases left between them. Germline assignment: CDR1 SGHAT and CDR2 FQNNGV. Based on the CDR3 plus reference TRBV11-2 and TRBJ1-1, the full variable domain is EAGVAQSPRYKIIEKRQSVAFWCNPISGHATLYWYQQILGQGPKLLIQFQNNGVVDDSQLPKDRFSAERLKGVDSTLKIQPAKLEDSAVYLCASSFTGTTNTEAFFGQGTRLTVV.